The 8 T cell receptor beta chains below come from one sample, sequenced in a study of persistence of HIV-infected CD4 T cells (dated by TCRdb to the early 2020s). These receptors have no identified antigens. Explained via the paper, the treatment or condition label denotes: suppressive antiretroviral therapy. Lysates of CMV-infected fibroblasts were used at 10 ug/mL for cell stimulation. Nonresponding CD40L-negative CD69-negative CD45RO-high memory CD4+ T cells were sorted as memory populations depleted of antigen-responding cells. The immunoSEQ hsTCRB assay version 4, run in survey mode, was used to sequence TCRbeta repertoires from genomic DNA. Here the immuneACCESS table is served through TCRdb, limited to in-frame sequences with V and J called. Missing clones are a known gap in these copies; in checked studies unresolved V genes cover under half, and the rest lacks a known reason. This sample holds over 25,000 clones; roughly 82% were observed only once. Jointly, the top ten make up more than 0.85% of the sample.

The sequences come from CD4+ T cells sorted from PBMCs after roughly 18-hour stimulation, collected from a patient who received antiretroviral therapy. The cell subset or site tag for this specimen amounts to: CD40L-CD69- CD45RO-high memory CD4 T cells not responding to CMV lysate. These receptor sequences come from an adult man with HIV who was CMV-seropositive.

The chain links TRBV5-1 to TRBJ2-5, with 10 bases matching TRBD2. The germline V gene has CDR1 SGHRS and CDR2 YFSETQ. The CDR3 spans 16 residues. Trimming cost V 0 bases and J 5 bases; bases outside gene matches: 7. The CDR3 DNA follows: TGCGCCAGCAGCTTGGACCAGCGGGGGGGCCGGGAGACCCAGTACTTC. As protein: CASSLDQRGGRETQYF.

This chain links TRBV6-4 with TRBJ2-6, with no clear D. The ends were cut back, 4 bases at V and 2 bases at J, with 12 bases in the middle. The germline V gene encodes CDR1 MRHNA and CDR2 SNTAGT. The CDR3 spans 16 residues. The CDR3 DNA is TGTGCCAGCAGTGTCTCGGCCTCAGCTGGGGCCAACGTCCTGACTTTC. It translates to CASSVSASAGANVLTF.

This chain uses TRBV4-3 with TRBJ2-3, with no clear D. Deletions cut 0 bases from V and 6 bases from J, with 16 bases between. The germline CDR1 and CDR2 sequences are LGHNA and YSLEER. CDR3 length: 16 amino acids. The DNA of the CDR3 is TGCGCCAGCAGCCAAGATGGCCGGCTCCTCATGGATACGCAGTATTTT. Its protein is CASSQDGRLLMDTQYF.

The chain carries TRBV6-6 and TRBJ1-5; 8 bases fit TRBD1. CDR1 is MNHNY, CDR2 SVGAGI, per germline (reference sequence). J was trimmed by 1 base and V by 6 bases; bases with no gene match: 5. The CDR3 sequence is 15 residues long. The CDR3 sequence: CASRPDRGSNQPQHF. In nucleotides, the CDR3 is TGTGCCAGCAGACCCGACAGGGGCAGCAATCAGCCCCAGCATTTT.

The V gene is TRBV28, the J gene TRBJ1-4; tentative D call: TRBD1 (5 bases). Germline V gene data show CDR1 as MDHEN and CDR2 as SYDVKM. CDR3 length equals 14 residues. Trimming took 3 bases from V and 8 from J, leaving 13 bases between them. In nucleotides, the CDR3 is TGTGCCAGCAGTTTCCTGGGACCAGGGGAAAAACTGTTTTTT. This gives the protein CASSFLGPGEKLFF.

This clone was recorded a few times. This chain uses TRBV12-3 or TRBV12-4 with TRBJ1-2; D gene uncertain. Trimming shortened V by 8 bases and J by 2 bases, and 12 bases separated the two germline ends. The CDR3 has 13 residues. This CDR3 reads CASGSDGNYGYTF. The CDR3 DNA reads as TGTGCCAGCGGTTCCGACGGGAACTATGGCTACACCTTC.

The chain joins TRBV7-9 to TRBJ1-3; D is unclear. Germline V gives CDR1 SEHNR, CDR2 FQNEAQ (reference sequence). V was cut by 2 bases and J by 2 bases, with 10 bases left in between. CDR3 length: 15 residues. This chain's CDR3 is CASSLSGSAGNTIYF. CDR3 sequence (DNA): TGTGCCAGCAGCTTAAGCGGTTCGGCTGGAAACACCATATATTTT.

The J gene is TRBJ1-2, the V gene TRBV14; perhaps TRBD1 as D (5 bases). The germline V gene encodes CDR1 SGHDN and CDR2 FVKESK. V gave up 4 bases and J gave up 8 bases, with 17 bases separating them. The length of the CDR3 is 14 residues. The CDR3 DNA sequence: TGTGCCAGCAGCCCGGGACGGCCGACCGAGGGCTACACCTTC. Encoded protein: CASSPGRPTEGYTF.